Sequencing of this T cell receptor (beta chain) was carried out in a study of radiotherapy plus CTLA-4 blockade in lung cancer. Study-level background: Patients showed objective responses in about 20% of cases and disease control in under 35%.

Focal radiation plus CTLA-4 blockade with ipilimumab was given to patients with chemo-refractory metastatic non-small-cell lung cancer. Sequenced by immunoSEQ multiplex PCR; TCRdb stores in-frame clones only, minus some. The table has about 45,000 clones, 63% seen once. Comments on this clone: Its antigen is not identified.

CDR1 is LNHDA, CDR2 SQIVND, per germline (reference sequence). The CDR3 is 13 amino acids. Trimming removed 1 base at V and 4 bases at J, with 8 bases between. Study-wide findings and caveats: Researchers report tumor-derived TCR clones expanding in blood after radiotherapy plus ipilimumab.

The sample here was peripheral blood, taken from a patient treated with radiotherapy plus ipilimumab. The V call is TRBV19, the J call TRBJ2-7, with D possibly matching TRBD1 (6 bases). The receptor was isolated from a human donor with non-small cell lung cancer who had a partial response to radiotherapy plus ipilimumab. CDR3 in amino acids: CASSIGTEYEQYF. The CDR3 coding sequence is TGTGCCAGTAGTATAGGGACAGAATACGAGCAGTACTTC.